The clone carrying this T cell receptor (beta chain) was detected a few times. What it binds is unknown. Germline and genes here are mouse. The read terminates 1 residue ahead of where the CDR3 ends, so the germline J gene completes it. Using immunoSEQ multiplex PCR, the repertoire was profiled, and TCRdb retains in-frame clones only, with some absent. The sample has about 7,700 clones; around 33% are singletons. Trimming shortened V by 3 bases and J by 2 bases, and 3 bases separated the two germline ends. The CDR3 has 12 amino acids. Germline values: CDR1 NSQYPW, CDR2 LRSPGD (reference sequence). The record originates from a study of tissue T cells after allogeneic stem cell transplantation. Study-level findings and limits: Tissue-detected TCR repertoire was only partly captured by blood and spleen T cells. Few T cell clones were shared across patients, but motif clusters showed tissue-specific shared signatures. Sampling depth was limited, and the cohort was small and clinically varied.

Time point here: mouse harvest day 14 after allogeneic transplant. The graft held 10^6 splenic CD5+ T cells and 10^7 T-cell-depleted bone marrow cells. The origin of this receptor is a female BALB/c mouse given C57BL/6 T cells with graft-versus-host disease after an allogeneic hematopoietic cell transplant. Material for sequencing was skin. V is TRBV1 and J is TRBJ2-4; D is unclear. The part of the CDR3 DNA that was read is TGCACCTGCAGTGCCCTTCAAAACACCTTGTAC. Translated: CTCSALQNTLY. The whole CDR3 protein reads CTCSALQNTLYF.